This entry lists 10 T cell receptor beta chains sequenced from one sample in a study of blood T cell repertoires in COVID-19. Data came from immunoSEQ multiplex PCR; TCRdb stores just in-frame clones and leaves some out. The table shows 150,000 to 200,000 clones, with over 75% occurring only once. Sequencing was performed on peripheral blood. The receptor source for this set is a woman aged 80 or over with acute or convalescent COVID-19.

This clone has at least ten counts. The V and J genes are TRBV19 and TRBJ2-7, with TRBD1 matching 8 bases. The V gene's germline CDR1 is LNHDA and CDR2 SQIVND (reference sequence). CDR3 length equals 13 residues. V gave up 5 bases and J gave up 5 bases; unmatched junction bases: 5. CDR3 DNA: TGTGCCAGTAGTTGGACAGGGAGCCACGAGCAGTACTTC. This gives the protein CASSWTGSHEQYF.

The chain couples TRBV29-1 to TRBJ2-2, with 11 nucleotides matching TRBD2. Trimming at V came to 3 bases and at J to 5 bases, leaving 2 bases not matched to a gene. CDR1 and CDR2 (germline): SQVTM, ANQGSEA. The CDR3 runs 14 residues. This chain's CDR3 is CSVEGLAVTGELFF. CDR3 coding DNA: TGCAGCGTTGAGGGACTAGCGGTTACCGGGGAGCTGTTTTTT.

V gene TRBV6-5 combines with J gene TRBJ1-2; TRBD1 matches 9 bases. This CDR3 comprises 15 residues. From germline, CDR1 is MNHEY and CDR2 SVGAGI. Trimming removed 7 bases from V and 2 bases from J; junction bases left unmatched: 8. CDR3 sequence (DNA): TGTGCCAGCAAGCCCTACGGACAGGGGAACTATGGCTACACCTTC. It encodes CASKPYGQGNYGYTF.

V and J are TRBV7-2 and TRBJ2-1; TRBD2 matches at 11 bases. The V gene's germline CDR1 is SGHTA and CDR2 FQGNSA. CDR3 length: 14 residues. The V and J ends lost 5 bases and 9 bases, in that order; junction bases with no gene match: 6. The CDR3 nucleotides read TGTGCCAGCAGCGTACTAGCGGGAGAAGGTGAGCAGTTCTTC. This encodes CASSVLAGEGEQFF.

The chain is built from TRBV18 and TRBJ1-4; TRBD1 agrees at 8 bases. V lost 2 bases to trimming and J lost 0 bases; unmatched junction nucleotides: 11. Germline V CDR1 and CDR2: KGHSH, LQKENI. This CDR3 spans 19 amino acids. CDR3 residues: CASSPGEGTGITTNEKLFF. The CDR3 bases are TGTGCCAGCTCACCAGGCGAGGGGACAGGAATTACAACTAATGAAAAACTGTTTTTT.

V is TRBV27 and J is TRBJ2-3; TRBD2 might be the D (6 bases). This CDR3 comprises 16 residues. Germline values: CDR1 MNHEY, CDR2 SMNVEV (reference sequence). Trimming cost V 8 bases and J 2 bases, with 20 bases left between them. The CDR3 spells CASFTPSAGPTDTQYF. CDR3 DNA: TGTGCCAGCTTCACCCCCAGTGCGGGACCCACAGATACGCAGTATTTT.

This chain joins TRBV5-1 and TRBJ2-3, with 8 bases lining up with TRBD2. The germline V gene encodes CDR1 SGHRS and CDR2 YFSETQ. This CDR3 region has 10 residues. The ends lost 6 bases at V and 14 bases at J; junction bases unmatched: 5. The CDR3 is CASTDSGRYF. In DNA, the CDR3 is TGCGCCAGCACAGACAGCGGGAGGTATTTT.

The rearrangement uses TRBV9 and TRBJ2-1; 8 nucleotides align to TRBD1. Trimming removed 0 bases from V and 5 bases from J; junction bases left unmatched: 4. Looked up from germline, CDR1 is SGDLS and CDR2 is YYNGEE. This CDR3 is built from 15 residues. The CDR3 region is CASSVEWGQDNEQFF. The CDR3 DNA follows: TGTGCCAGCAGCGTAGAGTGGGGACAGGACAATGAGCAGTTCTTC.

The rearrangement links TRBV7-9 to TRBJ2-5, with 8 bases that match TRBD1. The germline CDR1 and CDR2 sequences are SEHNR and FQNEAQ (reference sequence). There are 17 residues in the CDR3. Trimming cost V 6 bases and J 4 bases; bases outside gene matches: 16. Written as DNA, the CDR3 is TGTGCCAGCAGACGAATTGGCGGGACAGGAGGGGGAGAGACCCAGTACTTC. Translating gives CASRRIGGTGGGETQYF.

The chain couples TRBV5-1 to TRBJ2-1; TRBD2 might be the D (6 bases). V dropped 4 bases and J dropped 9 bases, with 17 bases sitting between them. This CDR3 comprises 14 residues. Germline V gene sequence: CDR1 SGHRS, CDR2 YFSETQ. CDR3 in amino acids: CASSGGLVHIEQFF. The CDR3 DNA reads as TGCGCCAGCAGCGGGGGACTGGTTCATATTGAGCAGTTCTTC. Supplemented by reference TRBV5-1 and TRBJ2-1, the full variable domain reads KAGVTQTPRYLIKTRGQQVTLSCSPISGHRSVSWYQQTPGQGLQFLFEYFSETQRNKGNFPGRFSGRQFSNSRSEMNVSTLELGDSALYLCASSGGLVHIEQFFGPGTRLTVL.